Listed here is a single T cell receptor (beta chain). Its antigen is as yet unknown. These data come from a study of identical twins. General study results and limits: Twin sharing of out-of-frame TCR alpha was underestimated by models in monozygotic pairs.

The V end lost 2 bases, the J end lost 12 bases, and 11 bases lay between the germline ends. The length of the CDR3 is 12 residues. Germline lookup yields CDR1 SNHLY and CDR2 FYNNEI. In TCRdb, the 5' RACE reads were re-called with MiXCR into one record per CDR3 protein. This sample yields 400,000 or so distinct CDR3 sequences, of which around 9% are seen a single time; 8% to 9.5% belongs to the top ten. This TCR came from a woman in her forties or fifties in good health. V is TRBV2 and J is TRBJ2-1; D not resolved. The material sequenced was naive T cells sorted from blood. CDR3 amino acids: CASSERSPGQFF. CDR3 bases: TGTGCCAGCAGTGAAAGGAGTCCTGGGCAGTTCTTC.